The 19 T cell receptor beta chains below all came from one sample that was sequenced in a study of cytomegalovirus exposure and HLA in healthy donors. Primers: 60 Vbeta forward and 13 Jbeta reverse. Clones were sequenced by immunoSEQ multiplex PCR, and TCRdb holds only the in-frame ones, with some missing. The sample records 90,000 to 100,000 clones, over 60% being singletons. Sequenced material: PBMCs. The origin of the receptors is a female donor in good health and CMV-seronegative.

The chain combines TRBV27 with TRBJ1-2; a weak D match, TRBD1 (5 bases). This CDR3 is built from 14 residues. Germline assignment: CDR1 MNHEY and CDR2 SMNVEV (reference sequence). The V end lost 3 bases, the J end lost 4 bases, and 12 bases lay between the germline ends. CDR3 sequence: CASSFQRTGYGYTF. Written as DNA, the CDR3 is TGTGCCAGCAGTTTTCAAAGAACAGGCTATGGCTACACCTTC.

The J gene is TRBJ2-6, the V gene TRBV5-5, with 7 positions matching TRBD1. CDR1 is SGHKS and CDR2 is YYEKEE in the germline V gene (reference sequence). Trimming took 4 bases from V and 3 from J; bases not matched to a gene: 7. The CDR3 length is 16 residues. The CDR3 nucleotides read TGTGCCAGCAGCGGGGACAGAATATTTGGGGCCAACGTCCTGACTTTC. This translates into CASSGDRIFGANVLTF.

This clone appeared a single time. The chain links TRBV5-1 to TRBJ2-2; 11 nucleotides align to TRBD1. Per germline, CDR1 SGHRS and CDR2 YFSETQ. The CDR3 totals 15 residues. V lost 3 bases and J lost 4; bases outside the gene matches: 2. Here the CDR3 reads CASSSGTGGTGELFF. Written as DNA, the CDR3 is TGCGCCAGCAGCTCCGGGACAGGGGGCACCGGGGAGCTGTTTTTT.

V and J are TRBV2 and TRBJ1-1; unclear D gene. V lost 6 bases to trimming and J lost 5 bases, with 7 bases between them. The CDR3 spans 11 residues. Germline CDR1 SNHLY, CDR2 FYNNEI. CDR3 coding DNA: TGTGCCAGCAGGCGAGAGACTGAAGCTTTCTTT. Its protein product is CASRRETEAFF.

As for this clone: Its ends do not fully match the called genes, so a read error is possible. The gene calls are TRBV7-9 and TRBJ2-7; a weak D match, TRBD1 (7 bases). From germline, CDR1 is SEHNR and CDR2 FQNEAQ (reference sequence). This CDR3 has 15 residues. The CDR3 sequence is CSSSLGFSQGGEQYF. Here the CDR3 DNA reads TGTTCCAGCAGCCTAGGTTTCTCCCAGGGGGGCGAGCAGTACTTC.

The V gene is TRBV7-2, the J gene TRBJ2-7; 13 bases are a match to TRBD2. From germline, CDR1 is SGHTA and CDR2 FQGNSA. J gave up 4 bases and V 3 bases, and 3 bases lay outside the gene matches. This CDR3 region has 15 residues. The CDR3 DNA reads as TGTGCCAGCAGCTTGATGACTAGCGGGGGGTACGAGCAGTACTTC. Translation gives CASSLMTSGGYEQYF.

The chain joins TRBV5-4 to TRBJ2-1, with 15 bases fitting TRBD2. CDR1 is SGHNT and CDR2 is YYREEE in the germline V gene (reference sequence). V lost 4 bases, J lost 3 bases, and 5 bases stayed unmatched. This CDR3 has 17 amino acids. CDR3 DNA sequence: TGTGCCAGCAGCAGTGGGACTAGCGGGGGGTTCTACAATGAGCAGTTCTTC. Amino acids: CASSSGTSGGFYNEQFF.

This clone has just a few counts. V usage is TRBV10-3 and J usage is TRBJ1-4; 8 bases line up with TRBD1. The CDR3 totals 15 residues. The ends lost 10 bases at V and 0 bases at J; junction bases unmatched: 7. The germline V gene has CDR1 ENHRY and CDR2 SYGVKD. In DNA, the CDR3 is TGTGCCACAGGAGTACAGGGGGCAACTAATGAAAAACTGTTTTTT. Encoded protein: CATGVQGATNEKLFF.

In this sample, this clone turned up a few times. V is TRBV14 and J is TRBJ1-3; TRBD1 agrees at 7 bases. Germline values: CDR1 SGHDN, CDR2 FVKESK. Trimming cost V 4 bases and J 2 bases; bases outside gene matches: 2. The CDR3 extends over 14 amino acids. This CDR3 is CASSPGQTGNTIYF. Written as DNA, the CDR3 is TGTGCCAGCAGCCCGGGACAGACTGGAAACACCATATATTTT.

The V gene is TRBV7-9, the J gene TRBJ1-2; tentatively, D is TRBD1 (6 bases). V was pared by 0 bases and J by 6 bases, with 11 bases between. The germline gives CDR1 SEHNR, CDR2 FQNEAQ (reference sequence). The CDR3 consists of 14 residues. The CDR3 is CASSLAPGVNGYTF. CDR3 in DNA: TGTGCCAGCAGCTTAGCCCCAGGGGTCAATGGCTACACCTTC.

The DNA of the CDR3 is TGTGCCAGCAGTTTCGGTCAGGGGTACTACGAGCAGTACTTC. It encodes CASSFGQGYYEQYF. V is TRBV27 and J is TRBJ2-7, with a possible D match to TRBD1 (6 bases). With 3 bases removed from V and 3 bases from J, the gap between germline ends came to 12 bases. This CDR3 is built from 14 residues. Germline assignment: CDR1 MNHEY and CDR2 SMNVEV (reference sequence).

The rearrangement uses TRBV27 and TRBJ2-4; D unresolved. In germline, CDR1 is MNHEY, CDR2 SMNVEV (reference sequence). CDR3 length: 13 amino acids. V lost 3 bases and J lost 8, with 11 bases in between. As DNA, the CDR3 is TGTGCCAGCAGTTTGTACCGACGGGACATTCAGTACTTC. Translated, it gives CASSLYRRDIQYF.

This sequence joins TRBV4-1 and TRBJ2-5; D unresolved. V was clipped by 2 bases and J by 2 bases, with 15 bases between them. The germline V gene encodes CDR1 MGHRA and CDR2 YSYEKL. The CDR3 is made up of 16 amino acids. CDR3 in DNA: TGCGCCAGCAGCCAATCATTAAACTATCGACAAGAGACCCAGTACTTC. Its translation: CASSQSLNYRQETQYF.

This chain joins TRBV7-8 and TRBJ1-3; the D gene is possibly TRBD1 (6 bases). CDR3 length: 14 residues. Germline CDR1 and CDR2: SGHVS and FQNEAQ. Trimming cost V 5 bases and J 6 bases, with 14 bases left between them. This CDR3 reads CASSPGHGVNTIYF. The CDR3 DNA follows: TGTGCCAGCAGCCCGGGACACGGTGTAAACACCATATATTTT.

The V and J genes are TRBV11-3 and TRBJ2-3; D perhaps matches TRBD1 (6 bases). The CDR3 loop spans 13 amino acids. Trimming shortened V by 5 bases and J by 0 bases, and 6 bases separated the two germline ends. CDR1 and CDR2 from the germline V gene are SGHNT and YENEEA. The CDR3 loop is CASSGTSTDTQYF. The CDR3 DNA sequence: TGTGCCAGCAGCGGGACAAGCACAGATACGCAGTATTTT. Full variable domain (remainder filled in from reference TRBV11-3 and TRBJ2-3): EAGVVQSPRYKIIEKKQPVAFWCNPISGHNTLYWYLQNLGQGPELLIRYENEEAVDDSQLPKDRFSAERLKGVDSTLKIQPAELGDSAVYLCASSGTSTDTQYFGPGTRLTVL.

This clone has a handful of counts. The chain employs TRBV7-9 and TRBJ2-2, with D perhaps TRBD2 (5 bases). In germline, CDR1 is SEHNR, CDR2 FQNEAQ (reference sequence). Trimming pared 5 bases from V and 0 bases from J, leaving 19 bases between. The CDR3 contains 18 residues. CDR3: CASSPMGREITNTGELFF. The CDR3 DNA reads as TGTGCCAGCAGCCCAATGGGTCGGGAAATTACGAACACCGGGGAGCTGTTTTTT.

V and J are TRBV7-8 and TRBJ1-2; D not certain. This CDR3 is built from 15 residues. Looked up from germline, CDR1 is SGHVS and CDR2 is FQNEAQ. Trimming shortened V by 0 bases and J by 3 bases, and 11 bases separated the two germline ends. CDR3 nucleotides: TGTGCCAGCAGCTTAGCGAACGAAGCTTACTATGGCTACACCTTC. Translated: CASSLANEAYYGYTF. Full variable domain (remainder filled in from reference TRBV7-8 and TRBJ1-2): GAGVSQSPRYKVAKRGQDVALRCDPISGHVSLFWYQQALGQGPEFLTYFQNEAQLDKSGLPSDRFFAERPEGSVSTLKIQRTQQEDSAVYLCASSLANEAYYGYTFGSGTRLTVV.

V is TRBV7-3 and J is TRBJ2-1; 7 bases match TRBD1. The CDR3 is 16 amino acids. V shed 2 bases, J shed 4 bases, and the junction held 8 bases outside the gene matches. Germline CDR1 reads SGHTA; CDR2 reads FQGTGA. CDR3 in DNA: TGTGCCAGCAGCTTATTAGGACAGGTCGTATACAATGAGCAGTTCTTC. It specifies CASSLLGQVVYNEQFF.

The chain recombines TRBV6-1 with TRBJ1-5; 7 nucleotides match TRBD1. Germline values: CDR1 MNHNS, CDR2 SASEGT. With V trimmed by 10 bases and J by 3 bases, 6 bases remained unmatched. The CDR3 consists of 13 residues. CDR3 DNA sequence: TGTGCCACCCAGGACAGGTACAATCAGCCCCAGCATTTT. Translated: CATQDRYNQPQHF.